This passage covers 17 T cell receptor beta chains from one sample sequenced in a study of CXCR3-negative and CXCR3-positive naive CD8 T cells. Researchers prepared the TRB cDNA libraries using 5' RACE with UMI labels. For each CDR3 protein, TCRdb gives one entry from its re-call of the 5' RACE reads, without DNA. In total, the table holds about 45,000 distinct CDR3 sequences. Sequencing was carried out using memory CD8+ T cells from blood. The receptors originated from a human donor in good health. Some clones in this sample may be carry-over from other donors' samples.

The CDR3 reads CSVINDRGDYTF. The J gene is TRBJ1-2, the V gene TRBV29-1; TCRdb reports TRBD1, a call that lacks DNA to check it against. From germline, CDR1 is SQVTM and CDR2 ANQGSEA. CDR3 length: 12 amino acids.

The V and J genes are TRBV20-1 and TRBJ1-5. CDR1 and CDR2 from the germline V gene are DFQATT and SNEGSKA (reference sequence). There are 14 residues in the CDR3. The CDR3 reads CSATSSQEAQPQHF.

V usage is TRBV7-9 and J usage is TRBJ2-2; TCRdb's D call of TRBD1 is untestable without DNA. CDR3 length: 16 amino acids. CDR1 SEHNR and CDR2 FQNEAQ come from the germline V gene (reference sequence). The chain's CDR3 is CASSTRDRANTGELFF.

The rearrangement uses TRBV4-2 and TRBJ2-3; the D gene TCRdb calls, TRBD2, cannot be checked with no DNA. The V gene's germline CDR1 is LGHNA and CDR2 YNFKEQ. The CDR3 extends over 20 amino acids. The chain's CDR3 is CASSQDLVGLAGASTDTQYF.

The CDR3 region is CASSVEDLMDGYTF. The J gene is TRBJ1-2, the V gene TRBV9. The CDR3 consists of 14 residues. Germline V gene lookup returns CDR1 SGDLS and CDR2 YYNGEE. The variable domain in full, completed from reference TRBV9 and TRBJ1-2, reads DSGVTQTPKHLITATGQRVTLRCSPRSGDLSVYWYQQSLDQGLQFLIQYYNGEERAKGNILERFSAQQFPDLHSELNLSSLELGDSALYFCASSVEDLMDGYTFGSGTRLTVV.

The chain has TRBV29-1 and TRBJ2-7; there is no DNA to check the TCRdb D call of TRBD1. Looked up from germline, CDR1 is SQVTM and CDR2 is ANQGSEA. The CDR3 spans 12 residues. This chain's CDR3 is CSVDIGTEEQYF.

V is TRBV28 and J is TRBJ2-7. CDR1 is MDHEN, CDR2 SYDVKM, per germline. The CDR3 consists of 13 residues. CDR3 residues: CASVAGPSYEQYF.

The CDR3 sequence is CSVGKGAPYEQYF. The chain is built from TRBV29-1 and TRBJ2-7; TCRdb gives TRBD1 as the D gene, but with no DNA this cannot be confirmed. The germline V gene encodes CDR1 SQVTM and CDR2 ANQGSEA. The CDR3 contains 13 residues.

J is TRBJ1-3 and V is TRBV7-8. CDR1 is SGHVS, CDR2 FQNEAQ, per germline. The CDR3 is 16 amino acids. The CDR3 sequence: CASTSGRVPPGNTIYF.

The J gene is TRBJ1-5, the V gene TRBV27; TCRdb picks TRBD1, but there is no DNA to check that call. In germline, CDR1 is MNHEY, CDR2 SMNVEV (reference sequence). This CDR3 is built from 19 residues. This chain's CDR3 is CASSLLFTGREGANQPQHF.

The J gene is TRBJ1-5, the V gene TRBV7-2; the TCRdb D gene call, TRBD1, has no DNA to confirm it. The germline V gene has CDR1 SGHTA and CDR2 FQGNSA. This CDR3 contains 15 residues. The CDR3 protein is CASSLPGDFNQPQHF. The full variable domain, completed using reference TRBV7-2 and TRBJ1-5, is GAGVSQSPSNKVTEKGKDVELRCDPISGHTALYWYRQSLGQGLEFLIYFQGNSAPDKSGLPSDRFSAERTGGSVSTLTIQRTQQEDSAVYLCASSLPGDFNQPQHFGDGTRLSIL.

The J gene is TRBJ1-2, the V gene TRBV7-3. The CDR3 runs to 12 residues. Germline CDR1 is SGHTA and CDR2 is FQGTGA. The CDR3 is CASSLGGDGYTF.

The chain uses TRBV9 and TRBJ1-2; TCRdb designates TRBD1, a call that cannot be tested without DNA. CDR1 and CDR2 from the germline V gene are SGDLS and YYNGEE. The length of the CDR3 is 12 residues. The CDR3 sequence is CASGGTDYGYTF.

This chain connects TRBV4-2 to TRBJ1-4. This CDR3 region has 13 residues. Germline CDR1 reads LGHNA; CDR2 reads YNFKEQ. The CDR3 protein is CASRGRNNEKLFF.

The chain is built from TRBV6-4 and TRBJ2-1; as DNA is missing, the TRBD2 call by TCRdb cannot be tested. The CDR3 runs to 15 residues. Germline V gene lookup returns CDR1 MRHNA and CDR2 SNTAGT. This CDR3 reads CASSLGTTDYNEQFF.

This clonotype is medium-sized by frequency. This rearrangement joins TRBV29-1 to TRBJ2-7; TCRdb's D gene call, TRBD2, goes unchecked for lack of DNA. CDR3 length equals 14 residues. The germline V gene encodes CDR1 SQVTM and CDR2 ANQGSEA. The CDR3: CSVAGGPGSYEQYF.

This CDR3 reads CASSKGSSGNTIYF. V is TRBV27 and J is TRBJ1-3. The length of the CDR3 is 14 residues. CDR1 and CDR2 (germline): MNHEY, SMNVEV (reference sequence).